Listed here is a single T cell receptor (beta chain). The antigen is undetermined. Trimming cost V 4 bases and J 1 base, with 14 bases left between them. The CDR3 runs to 14 residues. CDR1 and CDR2 from the germline V gene are SQVTM and ANQGSEA. TCRdb keeps only in-frame clones here, not all; method: immunoSEQ multiplex PCR. The data show tens of thousands of clones, with 85% to 95% seen just once and approximately 14% held by the top ten. This specimen comes from a study of OX40 agonist ivuxolimab in advanced cancers. On the study more broadly: It was permissible to have had prior anti-PD-1, anti-PD-L1 or anti-CTLA-4 therapy, and about 40% had some. Findings and limits, study-wide: At 0.1-3.0 mg/kg, partial responders had clonal expansion among the lowest observed.

V and J are TRBV29-1 and TRBJ2-7; D possibly uses TRBD1 or TRBD2 (5 bases each). This specimen consisted of CD4+ or CD8+ T cells sorted from blood, obtained in a trial of the OX40 agonist ivuxolimab. This TCR came from an adult with an advanced solid tumor such as melanoma, head and neck, liver or kidney cancer. This CDR3 is CSVAGPGLSYEQYF. The DNA of the CDR3 is TGCAGCGTTGCGGGGCCAGGGTTGTCCTACGAGCAGTACTTC.